Described below is a single T cell receptor (beta chain) sequence and its context. Its antigen remains unknown. This sample is drawn from a study of beta chain features in type 1 diabetes. Whole-study results and caveats: For Type 1 diabetes patients, all four CD4+ subsets carried TCRB CDR3s that were moderately but significantly shorter. The naive, central memory and Treg TCRB repertoires showed an apparent similarity that was greater among patients than among healthy donors.

The study reverse transcribed the entire isolated RNA, so it sequenced expressed TCRB transcripts. Profiling relied on immunoSEQ multiplex PCR, and the TCRdb table lists in-frame clones only, not all of them. The table records hundreds of thousands of clones, around an eighth of them present only once. The source of this sequence is a man aged 18 to 29 with type 1 diabetes. Sequencing was done on a sample of naive CD4+ T cells from blood.

CDR3 nucleotides: TGTGCCAGCAGCTTTATCGAACCTCGCCCCACAGATACGCAGTATTTT. The encoded protein is CASSFIEPRPTDTQYF. The chain employs TRBV5-6 and TRBJ2-3; D is ambiguous. V gave up 2 bases and J gave up 2 bases, with 15 bases separating them. The CDR3 covers 16 residues. CDR1 and CDR2 from the germline V gene are SGHDT and YYEEEE.